This TCR beta chain was obtained from a study of Ad26.COV2.S vaccination and SARS-CoV-2 variants. Clones were read by immunoSEQ multiplex PCR, and TCRdb kept only the in-frame ones, dropping some. The data show just over 350,000 clones, about 85% seen once. Treatment reported: around 19 received Ad26.COV2.S at low or high dose, single or two shots; about 5 received placebo; per-sample allocation not given. Sampling was performed 63 days after the first vaccine or placebo injection. At a Boston site, the person donating was an adult of 18-55 years. The receptor's source is a person between 18 and 60 years old who received the Ad26.COV2.S COVID-19 vaccine or a placebo. Sequenced material: peripheral blood, taken in a trial of Ad26.COV2.S vaccine versus placebo.

This CDR3 reads CASRTGTYTEAFF. CDR3 nucleotide sequence: TGTGCCAGCAGAACCGGGACATACACTGAAGCTTTCTTT. This rearrangement joins TRBV2 to TRBJ1-1; D is possibly TRBD1 (6 bases). The CDR3 sequence is 13 residues long. The V end was cut by 6 bases, the J end by 3 bases, with 11 bases between. From germline, CDR1 is SNHLY and CDR2 FYNNEI.